Sequencing of this T cell receptor beta chain was carried out in a study of blood T cells in healthy people across ages. Only a few counts were recorded for this clonotype. Germline V gene lookup returns CDR1 SQVTM and CDR2 ANQGSEA. There are 15 residues in the CDR3. Trimming took off 6 bases at V and 1 base at J, with 18 bases between the two ends. A second PCR of about 6 to 12 cycles used a sample-barcoded 5' primer and a J-beta primer mix. One entry per CDR3 protein, called by TCRdb with MiXCR from the 5' RACE reads. The sample holds 600,000 to 1,000,000 distinct CDR3 sequences; about 25% are singletons and the top ten take under 4.5%. The same sample was also studied in work on T cells of mothers and their children. That paper notes: The study sampled a few healthy Caucasian mothers and their six children.

The sample was blood. V usage is TRBV29-1 and J usage is TRBJ1-1; a weak D match, TRBD1 (5 bases). The TCR was taken from a boy younger than 18 in good health. DNA for the CDR3: TGCAGCGTCGTTGAAGTCGGGACCAAGAACACTGAAGCTTTCTTT. Its translation: CSVVEVGTKNTEAFF.